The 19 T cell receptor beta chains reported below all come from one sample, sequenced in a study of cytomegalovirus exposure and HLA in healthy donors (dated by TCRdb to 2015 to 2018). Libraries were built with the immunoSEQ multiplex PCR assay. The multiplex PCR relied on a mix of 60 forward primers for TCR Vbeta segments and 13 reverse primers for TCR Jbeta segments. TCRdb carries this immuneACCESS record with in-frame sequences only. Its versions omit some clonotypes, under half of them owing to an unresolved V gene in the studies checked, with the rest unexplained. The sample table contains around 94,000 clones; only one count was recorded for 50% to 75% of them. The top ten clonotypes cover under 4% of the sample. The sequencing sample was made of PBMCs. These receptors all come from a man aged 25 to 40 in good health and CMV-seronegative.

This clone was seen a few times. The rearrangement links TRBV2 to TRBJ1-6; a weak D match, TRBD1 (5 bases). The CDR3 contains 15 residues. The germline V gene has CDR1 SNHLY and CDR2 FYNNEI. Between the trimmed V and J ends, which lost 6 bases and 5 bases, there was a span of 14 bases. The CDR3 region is CASREGRVNNSPLHF. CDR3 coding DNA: TGTGCCAGCAGGGAGGGCAGGGTCAATAATTCACCCCTCCACTTT.

The CDR3 sequence is CASSKLKGVNGELFF. The CDR3 DNA follows: TGTGCCAGCAGCAAACTGAAGGGGGTTAACGGGGAGCTGTTTTTT. V and J are TRBV21-1 and TRBJ2-2; TRBD1, the D gene given by the table, was not confirmed from the DNA. TRBV21-1 is assigned pseudogene status. The CDR3 has 15 amino acids.

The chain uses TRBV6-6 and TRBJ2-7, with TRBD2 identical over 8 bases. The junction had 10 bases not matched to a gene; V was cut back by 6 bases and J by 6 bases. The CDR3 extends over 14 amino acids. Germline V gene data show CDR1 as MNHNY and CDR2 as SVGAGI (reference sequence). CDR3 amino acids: CASSPSGSVREQYF. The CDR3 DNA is TGTGCCAGCAGCCCAAGCGGGAGTGTTCGCGAGCAGTACTTC.

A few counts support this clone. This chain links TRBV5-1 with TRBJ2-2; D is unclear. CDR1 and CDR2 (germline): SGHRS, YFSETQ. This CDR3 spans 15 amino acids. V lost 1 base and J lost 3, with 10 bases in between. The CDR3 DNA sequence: TGCGCCAGCAGCTTGCGGCAGGATTACACCGGGGAGCTGTTTTTT. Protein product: CASSLRQDYTGELFF.

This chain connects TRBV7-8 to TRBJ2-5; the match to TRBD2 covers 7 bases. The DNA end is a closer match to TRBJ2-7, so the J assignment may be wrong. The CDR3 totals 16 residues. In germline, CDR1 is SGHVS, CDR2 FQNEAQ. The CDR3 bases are TGTGCCAGCAGCTTAGGCGTTGTGGCGGGGGAGTACGAGCAGTACTTC. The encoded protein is CASSLGVVAGEYEQYF.

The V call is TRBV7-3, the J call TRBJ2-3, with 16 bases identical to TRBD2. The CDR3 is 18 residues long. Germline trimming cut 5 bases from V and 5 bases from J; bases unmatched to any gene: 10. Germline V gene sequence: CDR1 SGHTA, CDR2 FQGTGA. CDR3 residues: CASSQGLAGGPYGDTQYF. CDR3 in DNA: TGTGCCAGCAGCCAGGGACTAGCGGGGGGGCCTTATGGAGATACGCAGTATTTT.

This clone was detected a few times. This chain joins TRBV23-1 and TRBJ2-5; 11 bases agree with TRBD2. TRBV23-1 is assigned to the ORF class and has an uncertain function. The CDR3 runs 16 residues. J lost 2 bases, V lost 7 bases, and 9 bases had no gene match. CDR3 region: CASKRPGLAVQETQYF. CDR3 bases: TGCGCCAGCAAACGACCGGGACTAGCGGTTCAAGAGACCCAGTACTTC.

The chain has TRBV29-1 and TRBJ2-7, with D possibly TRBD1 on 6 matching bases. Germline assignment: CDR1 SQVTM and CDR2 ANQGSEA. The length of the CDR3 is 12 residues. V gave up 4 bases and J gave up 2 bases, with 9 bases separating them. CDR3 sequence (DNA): TGCAGCGTTGTAGCAGGGGCCTACGAGCAGTACTTC. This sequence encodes CSVVAGAYEQYF.

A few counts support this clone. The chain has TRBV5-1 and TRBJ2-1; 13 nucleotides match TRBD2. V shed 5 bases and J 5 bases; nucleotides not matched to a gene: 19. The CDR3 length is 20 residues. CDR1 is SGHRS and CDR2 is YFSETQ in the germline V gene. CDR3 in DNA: TGCGCCAGCAGACTAAGACTAGCGGGAGGCCTGACCTCCGTCAACAATGAGCAGTTCTTC. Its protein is CASRLRLAGGLTSVNNEQFF.

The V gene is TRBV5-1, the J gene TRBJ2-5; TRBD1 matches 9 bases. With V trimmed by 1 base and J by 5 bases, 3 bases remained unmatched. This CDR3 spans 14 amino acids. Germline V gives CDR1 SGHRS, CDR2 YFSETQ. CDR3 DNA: TGCGCCAGCAGCTTGACAGGGGGCGGGGAGACCCAGTACTTC. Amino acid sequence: CASSLTGGGETQYF.

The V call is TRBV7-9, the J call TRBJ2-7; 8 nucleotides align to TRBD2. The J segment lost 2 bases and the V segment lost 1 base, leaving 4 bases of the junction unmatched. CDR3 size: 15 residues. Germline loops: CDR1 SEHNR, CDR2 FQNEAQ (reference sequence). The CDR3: CASSLGGGLPYEQYF. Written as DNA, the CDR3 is TGTGCCAGCAGCTTAGGCGGGGGGTTACCCTACGAGCAGTACTTC.

The CDR3 nucleotides read TGTGCCAGCAGCTTAGTATTAGAAGCTTTCTTT. Residues: CASSLVLEAFF. The V and J genes are TRBV7-2 and TRBJ1-1, with no clear D. V was pared by 1 base and J by 8 bases, with 5 bases between. CDR3 length: 11 residues. Germline CDR1 reads SGHTA; CDR2 reads FQGNSA.

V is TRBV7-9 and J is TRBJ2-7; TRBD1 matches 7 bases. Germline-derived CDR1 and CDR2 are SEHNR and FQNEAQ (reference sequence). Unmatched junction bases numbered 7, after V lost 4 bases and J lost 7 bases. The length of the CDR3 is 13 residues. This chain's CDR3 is CASSWATGREQYF. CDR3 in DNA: TGTGCCAGCAGCTGGGCGACAGGGAGAGAGCAGTACTTC.

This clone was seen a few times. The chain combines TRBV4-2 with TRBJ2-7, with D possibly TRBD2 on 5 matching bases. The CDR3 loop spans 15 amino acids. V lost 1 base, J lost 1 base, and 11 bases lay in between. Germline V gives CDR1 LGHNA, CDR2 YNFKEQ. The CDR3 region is CASSQGISESYEQYF. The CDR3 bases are TGTGCCAGCAGCCAAGGGATTAGCGAGTCCTACGAGCAGTACTTC.

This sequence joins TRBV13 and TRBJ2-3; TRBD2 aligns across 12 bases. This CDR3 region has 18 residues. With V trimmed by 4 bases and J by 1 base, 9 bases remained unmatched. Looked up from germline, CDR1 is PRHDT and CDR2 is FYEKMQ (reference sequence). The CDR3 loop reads CASSYARLAGERTDTQYF. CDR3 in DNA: TGTGCCAGCAGCTATGCACGACTAGCGGGAGAGCGCACAGATACGCAGTATTTT. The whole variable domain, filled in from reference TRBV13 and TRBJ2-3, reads AAGVIQSPRHLIKEKRETATLKCYPIPRHDTVYWYQQGPGQDPQFLISFYEKMQSDKGSIPDRFSAQQFSDYHSELNMSSLELGDSALYFCASSYARLAGERTDTQYFGPGTRLTVL.

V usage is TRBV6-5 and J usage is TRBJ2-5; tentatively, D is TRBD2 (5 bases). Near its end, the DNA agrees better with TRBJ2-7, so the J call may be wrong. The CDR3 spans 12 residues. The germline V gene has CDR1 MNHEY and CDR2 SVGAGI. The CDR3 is CASSFRRDEQYF. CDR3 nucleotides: TGTGCCAGCAGTTTTCGGCGGGACGAGCAGTACTTC.

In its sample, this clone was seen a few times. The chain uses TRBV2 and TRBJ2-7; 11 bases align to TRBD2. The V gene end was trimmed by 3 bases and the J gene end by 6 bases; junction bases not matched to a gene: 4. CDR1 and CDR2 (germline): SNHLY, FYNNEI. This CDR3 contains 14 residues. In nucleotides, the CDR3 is TGTGCCAGCAGTGAGACTAGCGGGAATCGCGAGCAGTACTTC. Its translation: CASSETSGNREQYF.

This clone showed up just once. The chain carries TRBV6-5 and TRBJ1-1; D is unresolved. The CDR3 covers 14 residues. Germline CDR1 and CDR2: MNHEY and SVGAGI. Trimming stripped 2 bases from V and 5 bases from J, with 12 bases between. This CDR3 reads CASSYVNGGTEAFF. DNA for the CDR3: TGTGCCAGCAGTTACGTAAATGGAGGAACTGAAGCTTTCTTT.

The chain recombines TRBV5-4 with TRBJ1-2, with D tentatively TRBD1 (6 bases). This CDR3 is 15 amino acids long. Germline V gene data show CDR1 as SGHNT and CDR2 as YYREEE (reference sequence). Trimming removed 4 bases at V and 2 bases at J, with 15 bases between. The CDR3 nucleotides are TGTGCCAGCAGCGAGGGACACGCGTTCAACTATGGCTACACCTTC. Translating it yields CASSEGHAFNYGYTF.